The 26 T cell receptor beta chains presented below share a single source sample, sequenced in a study of blood T cells in healthy people across ages. Next came a second PCR, run for roughly 6 to 11 cycles, which used a sample-barcoded 5' primer along with a J-beta primer mix. TCRdb processed the 5' RACE reads anew with MiXCR; each CDR3 protein has one entry. Of 540,000 or so distinct CDR3 sequences in the sample, 40% to 50% are singletons; the top ten hold 20% to 25%. Sequencing input: blood. All receptors come from a man aged 80 or over in good health.

With respect to this clonotype: A much bigger clone sits one base away, suggesting this may be a read error. The chain combines TRBV6-6 with TRBJ1-2; 9 nucleotides match TRBD1. This CDR3 has 13 amino acids. Germline CDR1 is MNHNY and CDR2 is SVGAGI (reference sequence). In nucleotides, the CDR3 is TGTGCCAGCAGAAGGGGACAGGGCTATGGCTGCACCTTC. Its translation is CASRRGQGYGCTF.

There are a few counts of this clonotype. J is TRBJ1-1 and V is TRBV7-9; 12 nucleotides align to TRBD1. The V and J ends lost 1 base and 4 bases, in that order; junction bases with no gene match: 4. Looked up from germline, CDR1 is SEHNR and CDR2 is FQNEAQ (reference sequence). The CDR3 covers 16 residues. Written as DNA, the CDR3 is TGTGCCAGCAGCTTAGGGGACAGGGGGCGAGGCACTGAAGCTTTCTTT. Translation gives CASSLGDRGRGTEAFF.

This clonotype was counted between two and nine times. V is TRBV7-2 and J is TRBJ2-3; unclear D gene. The V end lost 4 bases, the J end lost 1 base, and 15 bases lay between the germline ends. The CDR3 is 16 residues long. Germline CDR1 and CDR2: SGHTA and FQGNSA. The CDR3: CASSYSSGFGTDTQYF. CDR3 sequence (DNA): TGTGCCAGCAGCTATTCCAGTGGCTTCGGCACAGATACGCAGTATTTT.

This clonotype was seen only a few times. V gene TRBV7-2 combines with J gene TRBJ2-5; 9 nucleotides agree with TRBD1. The CDR3 runs 15 residues. V gave up 3 bases and J gave up 11 bases; unmatched junction bases: 13. Germline values: CDR1 SGHTA, CDR2 FQGNSA. CDR3 in amino acids: CASSFGHRGPPKQYF. CDR3 DNA sequence: TGTGCCAGCAGCTTTGGGCACAGGGGGCCTCCCAAGCAGTACTTC.

The V gene is TRBV6-2 or TRBV6-3, the J gene TRBJ2-1, with 11 bases matching TRBD2. The CDR3 is 17 amino acids. V shed 5 bases, J shed 0 bases, and the junction held 6 bases outside the gene matches. Germline loops: CDR1 MNHEY, CDR2 SVGEGT. The CDR3 DNA follows: TGTGCCAGCAGTCGACTAGCGGGGAGGAGCTCCTACAATGAGCAGTTCTTC. Amino acids: CASSRLAGRSSYNEQFF.

The chain joins TRBV18 to TRBJ2-1; D gene unclear. Germline assignment: CDR1 KGHSH and CDR2 LQKENI. The CDR3 covers 14 residues. Trimming shortened V by 0 bases and J by 7 bases, and 10 bases separated the two germline ends. The CDR3 here is CASSPPKVRNEQFF. The CDR3 DNA follows: TGTGCCAGCTCACCACCGAAGGTGCGGAATGAGCAGTTCTTC.

This clonotype was seen a few times. DNA for the CDR3: TGTGCCATCAGTGGGAATTCTGGGGCCAACGTCCTGACTTTC. Encoded protein: CAISGNSGANVLTF. This sequence joins TRBV10-3 and TRBJ2-6; D unclear. The CDR3 runs 14 residues. CDR1 ENHRY and CDR2 SYGVKD come from the germline V gene. Deletions cut 4 bases from V and 1 base from J, with 5 bases between.

The chain joins TRBV7-8 to TRBJ1-2, with 8 nucleotides matching TRBD1. V was pared by 5 bases and J by 8 bases, with 10 bases of the junction left unmatched. Germline CDR1 SGHVS, CDR2 FQNEAQ. This CDR3 has 14 amino acids. CDR3 DNA sequence: TGTGCCAGCAGCCGATCGGGGACAGGAGGCGGCTACACCTTC. This gives the protein CASSRSGTGGGYTF.

On this clonotype: Germline is not matched at one junction end, which may reflect a read error. V gene TRBV6-5 combines with J gene TRBJ2-1, with 9 bases fitting TRBD2. Germline lookup yields CDR1 MNHEY and CDR2 SVGAGI. CDR3 size: 17 residues. The CDR3 spells CASSYSRASGRRNKQFF. DNA of the CDR3: TGTGCCAGCAGTTACTCGAGGGCCAGCGGGAGGAGGAATAAGCAGTTCTTT.

This clonotype is a singleton in its sample. The chain uses TRBV11-2 and TRBJ2-1, with D possibly being TRBD2 (7 bases). Deletions cut 1 base from V and 5 bases from J, with 15 bases between. The CDR3 has 16 amino acids. Germline-derived CDR1 and CDR2 are SGHAT and FQNNGV. DNA of the CDR3: TGTGCCAGCAGCTTAGTTGGGGGCGGGGGCAACAATGAGCAGTTCTTC. Translated, it gives CASSLVGGGGNNEQFF.

In this sample, this clonotype turned up once. The rearrangement links TRBV7-9 to TRBJ2-1; 10 bases map to TRBD2. The CDR3 totals 17 residues. Germline loops: CDR1 SEHNR, CDR2 FQNEAQ (reference sequence). The J segment lost 4 bases and the V segment lost 10 bases, leaving 16 bases of the junction unmatched. The CDR3 bases are TGTGCCACCCAGCTCACGGCTAGCGGGAGTGGATACAATGAGCAGTTCTTC. Translating it yields CATQLTASGSGYNEQFF.

This chain's CDR3 is CAISESGAVGGTQYF. CDR3 nucleotide sequence: TGTGCCATCAGTGAGTCGGGAGCGGTCGGGGGTACGCAGTATTTT. The J gene is TRBJ2-3, the V gene TRBV10-3, with D possibly matching TRBD2 (6 bases). Germline assignment: CDR1 ENHRY and CDR2 SYGVKD. The CDR3 length is 15 residues. The V end lost 0 bases, the J end lost 8 bases, and 15 bases lay between the germline ends.

CDR3 nucleotides: TGTGCCAGCAGCCCCCCTCAGACAGCTGAAAAACTGTTTTTT. This encodes CASSPPQTAEKLFF. The rearrangement links TRBV7-8 to TRBJ1-4; D might be TRBD1 (5 bases). Germline V gene sequence: CDR1 SGHVS, CDR2 FQNEAQ. V was pared by 5 bases and J by 7 bases, with 14 bases between. This CDR3 contains 14 residues.

This clonotype was found a few times. This chain connects TRBV2 to TRBJ2-7, with TRBD1 identical over 8 bases. Germline V gene lookup returns CDR1 SNHLY and CDR2 FYNNEI. CDR3 size: 14 residues. With 9 bases clipped from V and 4 bases from J, the junction kept 11 bases outside the gene matches. This CDR3 reads CASLNQGARYEQYF. In DNA form, the CDR3 reads TGTGCCAGTCTCAACCAGGGGGCTCGATACGAGCAGTACTTC.

Ten or more counts support this clonotype. This rearrangement joins TRBV7-9 to TRBJ2-7, with D possibly being TRBD2 (5 bases). Germline V gives CDR1 SEHNR, CDR2 FQNEAQ (reference sequence). V lost 6 bases and J lost 7, with 16 bases in between. There are 13 residues in the CDR3. CDR3 sequence: CASSPYGRTEQYF. CDR3 nucleotides: TGTGCCAGCAGTCCATACGGACGGACTGAGCAGTACTTC.

The chain employs TRBV6-2 or TRBV6-3 and TRBJ2-5, with TRBD1 identical over 7 bases. The DNA end lines up better with TRBJ2-7; the J call may be wrong. CDR3 size: 12 residues. Looked up from germline, CDR1 is MNHEY and CDR2 is SVGEGT. For the CDR3, the DNA is TGTGCCAGTACCTTGACAGGGCGCGAGCAGTACTTC. Its protein product is CASTLTGREQYF.

A few counts support this clonotype. V and J are TRBV6-5 and TRBJ2-5, with 10 positions matching TRBD2. The germline gives CDR1 MNHEY, CDR2 SVGAGI. CDR3 length: 16 residues. With V trimmed by 6 bases and J by 4 bases, 11 bases remained unmatched. The CDR3 coding sequence is TGTGCCAGCAGCCCCGTAGCGGGAGGTCGGGTAGAGACCCAGTACTTC. Translation: CASSPVAGGRVETQYF.

This chain uses TRBV28 with TRBJ2-1; no reliable D call. CDR1 is MDHEN, CDR2 SYDVKM, per germline. CDR3 length equals 12 residues. V was shortened by 8 bases and J by 0 bases, with 5 bases between the two germline ends. The CDR3 loop reads CASANSYNEQFF. The CDR3 nucleotides are TGTGCCAGCGCAAACTCCTACAATGAGCAGTTCTTC. The variable domain in full, with the rest retrieved from reference TRBV28 and TRBJ2-1, is DVKVTQSSRYLVKRTGEKVFLECVQDMDHENMFWYRQDPGLGLRLIYFSYDVKMKEKGDIPEGYSVSREKKERFSLILESASTNQTSMYLCASANSYNEQFFGPGTRLTVL.

This chain connects TRBV4-2 to TRBJ2-1; TRBD2 matches 7 bases. This CDR3 contains 15 residues. The germline gives CDR1 LGHNA, CDR2 YNFKEQ. The J segment lost 3 bases and the V segment lost 4 bases, leaving 6 bases of the junction unmatched. This CDR3 reads CASSPGLGDYNEQFF. The CDR3 nucleotides read TGTGCCAGCAGCCCCGGACTAGGGGACTACAATGAGCAGTTCTTC.

This rearrangement joins TRBV7-2 to TRBJ2-5; D call uncertain. Germline V gives CDR1 SGHTA, CDR2 FQGNSA. Trimming removed 8 bases from V and 5 bases from J, with 18 bases in between. The CDR3 sequence is 14 residues long. CDR3 loop: CASSSSAGDETQYF. In nucleotides, the CDR3 is TGTGCCAGCTCCTCTTCTGCTGGTGACGAGACCCAGTACTTC.

As regards this clonotype: This may stem from a read error, because a much larger clone lies one nucleotide away. This chain links TRBV6-6 with TRBJ2-3, with D perhaps TRBD2 (5 bases). This CDR3 spans 13 amino acids. Germline V CDR1 and CDR2: MNHNY, SVGAGI (reference sequence). DNA of the CDR3: TGTGTCAGCAGTTACGACCGGGATCCAAAACGGTATTTT. Amino acid sequence: CVSSYDRDPKRYF.

The chain uses TRBV5-1 and TRBJ2-7; 9 positions agree with TRBD2. CDR3 length: 16 residues. Germline CDR1 SGHRS, CDR2 YFSETQ. With V trimmed by 0 bases and J by 3 bases, 7 bases remained unmatched. The CDR3 nucleotides are TGCGCCAGCAGCTTGGGAACTAGCGGGCAAAACTACGAGCAGTACTTC. Its protein product is CASSLGTSGQNYEQYF.

The chain recombines TRBV28 with TRBJ1-6; no clear D gene. The ends were cut back, 4 bases at V and 12 bases at J, with 10 bases in the middle. The CDR3 covers 12 residues. Germline assignment: CDR1 MDHEN and CDR2 SYDVKM. CDR3 sequence: CASSSGFGPLHF. The DNA of the CDR3 is TGTGCCAGCAGTTCCGGTTTTGGACCCCTCCACTTT.

V and J are TRBV25-1 and TRBJ1-1, with TRBD1 matching over 8 bases. After removal of 6 bases from V and 5 bases from J, the junction contained 5 bases not matched to a gene. The length of the CDR3 is 13 residues. Germline V gives CDR1 MGHDK, CDR2 SYGVNS. CDR3 in DNA: TGTGCCAGCAGGTCAGGGGGCGAGACTGAAGCTTTCTTT. Amino acid sequence: CASRSGGETEAFF.

The rearrangement links TRBV4-2 to TRBJ2-1, with D possibly being TRBD1 (8 bases). The J call may be mistaken, given a closer DNA end match to TRBJ2-7. CDR1 LGHNA and CDR2 YNFKEQ come from the germline V gene. The CDR3 sequence is 17 residues long. The CDR3 loop is CASSQDGGDRRYNEQYF. The DNA of the CDR3 is TGTGCCAGCAGCCAAGATGGGGGGGACAGGCGATACAATGAGCAGTACTTC.

This clonotype was found a few times. The chain carries TRBV25-1 and TRBJ2-1, with 12 bases identical to TRBD2. Germline assignment: CDR1 MGHDK and CDR2 SYGVNS. The CDR3 runs 14 residues. V was pared by 4 bases and J by 8 bases, with 3 bases of the junction left unmatched. CDR3 sequence (DNA): TGTGCCAGCAGTGGACTAGCGGGAGTACATGAGCAGTTCTTC. It codes for CASSGLAGVHEQFF.